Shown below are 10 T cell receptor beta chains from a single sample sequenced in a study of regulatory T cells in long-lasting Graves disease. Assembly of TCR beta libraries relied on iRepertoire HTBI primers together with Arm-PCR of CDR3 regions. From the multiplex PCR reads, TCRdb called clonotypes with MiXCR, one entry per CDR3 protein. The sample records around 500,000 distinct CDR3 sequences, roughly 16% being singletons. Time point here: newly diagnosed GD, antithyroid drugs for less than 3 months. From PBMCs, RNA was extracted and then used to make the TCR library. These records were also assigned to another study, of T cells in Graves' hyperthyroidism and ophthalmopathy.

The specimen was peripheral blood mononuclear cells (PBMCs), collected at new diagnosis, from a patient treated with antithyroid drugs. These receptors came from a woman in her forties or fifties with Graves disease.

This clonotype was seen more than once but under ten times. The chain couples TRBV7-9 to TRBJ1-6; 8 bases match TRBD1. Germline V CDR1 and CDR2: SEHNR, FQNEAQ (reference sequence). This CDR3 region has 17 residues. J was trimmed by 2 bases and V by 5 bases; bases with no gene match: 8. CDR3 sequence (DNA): TGTGCCAGCAGCCGGACAGGGTCGCCTGCCTATAATTCACCCCTCCACTTT. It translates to CASSRTGSPAYNSPLHF.

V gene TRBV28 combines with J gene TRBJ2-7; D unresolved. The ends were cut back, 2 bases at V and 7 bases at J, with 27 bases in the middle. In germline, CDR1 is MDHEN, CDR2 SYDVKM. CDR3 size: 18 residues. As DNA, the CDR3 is TGTGCCAGCAGTTTAGTGGGGTTGGTAGGGCAGTCCCTTGGAGAGCAGTACTTC. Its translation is CASSLVGLVGQSLGEQYF.

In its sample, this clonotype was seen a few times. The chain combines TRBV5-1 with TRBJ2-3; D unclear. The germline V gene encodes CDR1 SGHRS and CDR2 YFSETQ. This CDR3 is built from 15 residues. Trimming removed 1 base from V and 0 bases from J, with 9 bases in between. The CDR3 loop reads CASSLMGTSTDTQYF. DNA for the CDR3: TGCGCCAGCAGCTTGATGGGAACTAGCACAGATACGCAGTATTTT.

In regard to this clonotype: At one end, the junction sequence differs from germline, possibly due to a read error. The CDR3 sequence: CASGLGRTGIHF. DNA of the CDR3: TGTGCCAGCGGTTTAGGTCGGACAGGGATTCACTTC. This chain connects TRBV12-3 or TRBV12-4 to TRBJ2-7; 8 bases are a match to TRBD1. CDR3 length: 12 amino acids.

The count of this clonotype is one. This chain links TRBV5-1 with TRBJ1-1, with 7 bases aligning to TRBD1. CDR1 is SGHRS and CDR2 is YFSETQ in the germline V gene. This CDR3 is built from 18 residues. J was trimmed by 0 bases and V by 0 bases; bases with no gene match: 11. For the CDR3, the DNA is TGCGCCAGCAGCTTGGCTTCAGGGGGGGGGGGCATGAACACTGAAGCTTTCTTT. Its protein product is CASSLASGGGGMNTEAFF.

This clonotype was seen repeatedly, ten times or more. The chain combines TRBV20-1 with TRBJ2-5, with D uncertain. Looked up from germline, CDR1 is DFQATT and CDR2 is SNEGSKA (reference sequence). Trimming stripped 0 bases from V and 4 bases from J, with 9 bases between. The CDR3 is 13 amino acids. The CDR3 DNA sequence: TGCAGTGCTAGAGAGCTACCAGGAGAGACCCAGTACTTC. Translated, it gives CSARELPGETQYF.

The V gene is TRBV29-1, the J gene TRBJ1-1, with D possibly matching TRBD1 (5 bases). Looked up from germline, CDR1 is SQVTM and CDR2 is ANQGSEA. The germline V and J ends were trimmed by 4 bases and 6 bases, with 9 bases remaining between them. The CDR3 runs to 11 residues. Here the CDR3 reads CSVVGGAEAFF. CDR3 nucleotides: TGCAGCGTTGTGGGGGGAGCTGAAGCTTTCTTT.

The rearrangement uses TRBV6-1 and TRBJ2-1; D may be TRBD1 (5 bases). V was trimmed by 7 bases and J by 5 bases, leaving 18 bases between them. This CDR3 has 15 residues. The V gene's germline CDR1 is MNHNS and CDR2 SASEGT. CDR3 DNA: TGTGCCAGCACCCTCTTCGGACAAGACGACAATGAGCAGTTCTTC. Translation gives CASTLFGQDDNEQFF.

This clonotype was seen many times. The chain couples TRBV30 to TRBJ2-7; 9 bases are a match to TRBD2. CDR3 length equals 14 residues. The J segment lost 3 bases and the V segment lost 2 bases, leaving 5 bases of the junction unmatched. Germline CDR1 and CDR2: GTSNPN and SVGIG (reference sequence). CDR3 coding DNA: TGTGCCTGGAGTAGCGGGGGGTCTTTCTACGAGCAGTACTTC. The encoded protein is CAWSSGGSFYEQYF.

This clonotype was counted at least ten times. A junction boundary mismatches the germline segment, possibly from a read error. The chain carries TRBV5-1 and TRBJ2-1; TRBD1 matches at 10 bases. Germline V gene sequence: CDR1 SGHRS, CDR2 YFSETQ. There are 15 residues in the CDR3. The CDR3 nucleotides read TGTGCCAGCAGCGCCGGGACAGGGGAGTACAATGAGCAGTTCTTC. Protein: CASSAGTGEYNEQFF.